The T cell receptor (beta chain) under discussion was sequenced for a study of T cells in Graves' hyperthyroidism and ophthalmopathy. In this sample, this clonotype turned up many times. The antigen is undetermined. Points from the study as a whole: Within blood appeared most thyroid clonotypes that had expanded above 0.001. A median about 7 months before onset, the model predicted ophthalmopathy.

Authors of the study amplified TCR beta CDR3 regions from RNA transcripts. TCR CDR3 regions were first amplified by RT-PCR with HTBI primers. TCRdb reprocessed the multiplex PCR reads via MiXCR and lists one record per CDR3 protein. The repertoire includes roughly 500,000 distinct CDR3 sequences, 46% of them detected once, and about 20% sits in the top ten. Exclusion criteria comprised uncontrolled infection, other autoimmune disease, pregnancy or lactation. Diagnoses used clinical symptoms, serum thyroxine and TRAb, thyroid ultrasound and orbital computed tomography. V was cut by 4 bases and J by 4 bases, with 7 bases left in between. The germline gives CDR1 LNHDA, CDR2 SQIVND (reference sequence). This CDR3 has 12 residues.

Sequencing was done on a sample of peripheral blood or thyroid tissue (not recorded which). This chain uses TRBV19 with TRBJ2-5; no clear D gene. The TCR originated in an adult woman with Graves' disease, either hyperthyroidism or ophthalmopathy (not recorded which). Written as DNA, the CDR3 is TGTGCCAGTAGTAACCCCCGAGAGACCCAGTACTTC. Its translation is CASSNPRETQYF.